This TCR beta chain was recovered during a study of blood T cells in healthy people across ages. The use of a sample-barcoded 5' primer and a J-beta primer mix characterized a second PCR of 7 to 11 cycles. TCRdb re-called the 5' RACE reads through MiXCR, storing one row per CDR3 protein. The repertoire consists of 550,000 to 800,000 distinct CDR3 sequences, with roughly 21% occurring once and the leading ten covering more than 3%. Germline CDR1 reads SEHNR; CDR2 reads FQNEAQ (reference sequence). The CDR3 has 20 amino acids. The J segment lost 0 bases and the V segment lost 5 bases, leaving 15 bases of the junction unmatched.

The sample taken for sequencing was blood. The rearrangement uses TRBV7-9 and TRBJ2-3; 12 bases are shared with TRBD2. This clonotype originated in a man aged 70-80 years in good health. The CDR3 DNA follows: TGTGCCAGCAGCCCCCCCACCGGGACTAGCGGGTCTGAGAGCACAGATACGCAGTATTTT. Translation: CASSPPTGTSGSESTDTQYF.